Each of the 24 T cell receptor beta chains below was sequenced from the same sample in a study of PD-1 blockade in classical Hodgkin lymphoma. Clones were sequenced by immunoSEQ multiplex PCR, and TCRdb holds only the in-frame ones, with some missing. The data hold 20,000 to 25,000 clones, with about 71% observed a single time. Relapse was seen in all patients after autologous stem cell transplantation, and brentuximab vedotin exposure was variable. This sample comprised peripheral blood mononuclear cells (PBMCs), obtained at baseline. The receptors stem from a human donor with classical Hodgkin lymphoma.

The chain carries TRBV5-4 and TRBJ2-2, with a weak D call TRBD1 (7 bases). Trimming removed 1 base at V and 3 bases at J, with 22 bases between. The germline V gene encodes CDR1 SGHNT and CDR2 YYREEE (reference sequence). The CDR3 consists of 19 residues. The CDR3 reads CASSLNDRRGRLDTGELFF. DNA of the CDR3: TGTGCCAGCAGCTTGAACGACAGGAGGGGGCGGTTGGACACCGGGGAGCTGTTTTTT.

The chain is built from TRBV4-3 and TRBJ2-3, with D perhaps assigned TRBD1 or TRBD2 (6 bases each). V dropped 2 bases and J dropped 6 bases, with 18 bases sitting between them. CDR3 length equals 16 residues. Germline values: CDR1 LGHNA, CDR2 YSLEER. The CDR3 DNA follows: TGCGCCAGCAGCCAAAGTTCCGGGGGCCCCGCTGATACGCAGTATTTT. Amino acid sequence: CASSQSSGGPADTQYF.

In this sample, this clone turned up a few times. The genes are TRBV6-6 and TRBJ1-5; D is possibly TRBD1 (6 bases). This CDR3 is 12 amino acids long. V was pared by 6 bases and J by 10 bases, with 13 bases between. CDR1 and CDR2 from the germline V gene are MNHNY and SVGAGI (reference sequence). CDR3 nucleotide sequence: TGTGCCAGCAGCGGACAGCGAGTACCCCAGCATTTT. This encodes CASSGQRVPQHF.

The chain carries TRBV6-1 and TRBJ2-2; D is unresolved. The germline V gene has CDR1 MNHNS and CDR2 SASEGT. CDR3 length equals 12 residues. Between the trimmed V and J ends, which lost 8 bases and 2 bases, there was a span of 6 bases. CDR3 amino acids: CASGLNTGELFF. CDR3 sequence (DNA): TGTGCCAGCGGTCTAAACACCGGGGAGCTGTTTTTT.

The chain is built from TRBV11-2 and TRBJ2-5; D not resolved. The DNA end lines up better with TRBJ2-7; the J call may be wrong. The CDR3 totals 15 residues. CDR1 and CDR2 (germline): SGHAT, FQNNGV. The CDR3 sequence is CASSLDRFRSYEQYF. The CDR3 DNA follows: TGTGCCAGCAGCTTAGATAGGTTTAGATCCTACGAGCAGTACTTC.

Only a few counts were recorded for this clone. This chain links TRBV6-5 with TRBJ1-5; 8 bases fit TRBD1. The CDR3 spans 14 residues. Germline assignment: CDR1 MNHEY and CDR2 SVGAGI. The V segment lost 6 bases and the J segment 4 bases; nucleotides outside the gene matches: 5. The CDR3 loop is CASRPGTGNQPQHF. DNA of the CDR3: TGTGCCAGCAGACCGGGGACAGGTAATCAGCCCCAGCATTTT.

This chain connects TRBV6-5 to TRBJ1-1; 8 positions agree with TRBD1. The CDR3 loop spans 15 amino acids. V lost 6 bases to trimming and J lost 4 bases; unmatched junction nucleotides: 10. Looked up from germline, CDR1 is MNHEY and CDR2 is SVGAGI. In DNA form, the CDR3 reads TGTGCCAGCAGCGTTCAGGGGGCGCGGAGCACTGAAGCTTTCTTT. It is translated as CASSVQGARSTEAFF.

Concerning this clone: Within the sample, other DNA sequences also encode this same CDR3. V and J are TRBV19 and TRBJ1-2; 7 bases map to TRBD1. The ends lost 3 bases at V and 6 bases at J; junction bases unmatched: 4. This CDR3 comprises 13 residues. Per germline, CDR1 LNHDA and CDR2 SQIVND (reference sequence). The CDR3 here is CASSILQGNGYTF. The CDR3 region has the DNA TGTGCCAGTAGTATTCTACAGGGGAATGGCTACACCTTC.

The CDR3 protein is CASSLASHSNQPQHF. CDR3 coding DNA: TGTGCCAGCAGTTTAGCCAGCCATAGCAATCAGCCCCAGCATTTT. V usage is TRBV27 and J usage is TRBJ1-5; D is undetermined. The CDR3 runs to 15 residues. With 2 bases removed from V and 0 bases from J, the gap between germline ends came to 8 bases. Germline lookup yields CDR1 MNHEY and CDR2 SMNVEV (reference sequence).

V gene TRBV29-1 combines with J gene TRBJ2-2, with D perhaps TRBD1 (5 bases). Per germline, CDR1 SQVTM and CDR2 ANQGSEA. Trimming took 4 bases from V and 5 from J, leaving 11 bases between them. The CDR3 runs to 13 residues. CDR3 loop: CSVGQGNTGELFF. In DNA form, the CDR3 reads TGCAGCGTTGGGCAGGGAAATACCGGGGAGCTGTTTTTT.

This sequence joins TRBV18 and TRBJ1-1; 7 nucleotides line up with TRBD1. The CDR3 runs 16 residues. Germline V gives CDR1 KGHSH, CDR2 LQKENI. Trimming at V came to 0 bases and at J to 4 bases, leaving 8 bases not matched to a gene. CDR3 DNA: TGTGCCAGCTCACCACCGAGGACAGGTGGTGTCACTGAAGCTTTCTTT. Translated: CASSPPRTGGVTEAFF.

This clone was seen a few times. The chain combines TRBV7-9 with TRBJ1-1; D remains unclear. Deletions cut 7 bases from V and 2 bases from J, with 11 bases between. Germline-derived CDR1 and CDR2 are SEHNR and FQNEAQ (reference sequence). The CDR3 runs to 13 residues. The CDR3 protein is CASTSGKNTEAFF. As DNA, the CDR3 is TGTGCCAGCACCTCGGGGAAAAACACTGAAGCTTTCTTT.

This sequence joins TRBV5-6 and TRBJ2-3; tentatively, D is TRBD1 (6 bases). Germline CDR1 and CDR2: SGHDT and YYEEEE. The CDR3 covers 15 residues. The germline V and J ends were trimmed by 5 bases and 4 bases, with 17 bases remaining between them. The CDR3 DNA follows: TGTGCCAGCAGTCGGGGTACAGGGAAGGCAGATACGCAGTATTTT. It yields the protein CASSRGTGKADTQYF.

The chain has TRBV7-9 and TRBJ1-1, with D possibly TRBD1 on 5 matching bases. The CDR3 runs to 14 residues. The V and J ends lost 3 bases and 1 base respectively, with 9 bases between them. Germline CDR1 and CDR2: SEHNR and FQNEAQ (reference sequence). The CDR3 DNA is TGTGCCAGCAGCTTCGGGGCGAAGAACACTGAAGCTTTCTTT. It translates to CASSFGAKNTEAFF.

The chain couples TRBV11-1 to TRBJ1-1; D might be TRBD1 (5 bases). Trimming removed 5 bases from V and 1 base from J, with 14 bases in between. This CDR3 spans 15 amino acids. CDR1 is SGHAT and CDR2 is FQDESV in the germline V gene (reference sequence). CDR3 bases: TGTGCCAGCAGCCCTGGGGGGGGAGGGAACACTGAAGCTTTCTTT. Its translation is CASSPGGGGNTEAFF.

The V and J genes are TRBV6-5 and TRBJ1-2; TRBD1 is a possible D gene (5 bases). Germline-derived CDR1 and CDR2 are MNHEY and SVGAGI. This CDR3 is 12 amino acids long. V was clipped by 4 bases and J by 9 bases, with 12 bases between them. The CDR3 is CASSFTGSRYTF. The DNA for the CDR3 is TGTGCCAGCAGTTTCACAGGTTCGCGCTACACCTTC.

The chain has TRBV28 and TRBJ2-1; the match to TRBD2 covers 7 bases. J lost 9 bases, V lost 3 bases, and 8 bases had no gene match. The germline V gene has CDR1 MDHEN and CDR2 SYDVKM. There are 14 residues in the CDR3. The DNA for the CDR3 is TGTGCCAGCAGTTTGGGGCGGGAGTCTAGTGAGCAGTTCTTC. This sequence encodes CASSLGRESSEQFF. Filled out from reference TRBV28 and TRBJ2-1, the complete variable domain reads DVKVTQSSRYLVKRTGEKVFLECVQDMDHENMFWYRQDPGLGLRLIYFSYDVKMKEKGDIPEGYSVSREKKERFSLILESASTNQTSMYLCASSLGRESSEQFFGPGTRLTVL.

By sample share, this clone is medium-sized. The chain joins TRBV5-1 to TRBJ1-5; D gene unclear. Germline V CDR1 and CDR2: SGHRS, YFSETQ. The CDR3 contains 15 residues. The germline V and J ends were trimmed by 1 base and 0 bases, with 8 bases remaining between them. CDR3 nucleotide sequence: TGCGCCAGCAGCTTGAGTCCGTATAGCAATCAGCCCCAGCATTTT. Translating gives CASSLSPYSNQPQHF.

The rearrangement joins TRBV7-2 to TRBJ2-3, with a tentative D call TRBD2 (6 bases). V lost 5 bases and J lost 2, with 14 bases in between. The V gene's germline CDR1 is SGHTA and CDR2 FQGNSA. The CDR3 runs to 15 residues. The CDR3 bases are TGTGCCAGCAGCCGGAGGCGGACTAACACAGATACGCAGTATTTT. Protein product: CASSRRRTNTDTQYF.

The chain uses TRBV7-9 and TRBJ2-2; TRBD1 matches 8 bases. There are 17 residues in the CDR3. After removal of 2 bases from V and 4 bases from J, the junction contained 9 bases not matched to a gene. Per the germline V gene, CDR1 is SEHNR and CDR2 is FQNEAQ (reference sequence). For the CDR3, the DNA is TGTGCCAGCAGCTTATTAACAGGACAGGGCACCACCGGGGAGCTGTTTTTT. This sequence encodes CASSLLTGQGTTGELFF.

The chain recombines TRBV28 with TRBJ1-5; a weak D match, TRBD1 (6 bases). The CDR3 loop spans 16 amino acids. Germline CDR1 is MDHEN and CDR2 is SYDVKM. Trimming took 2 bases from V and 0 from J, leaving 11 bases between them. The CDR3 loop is CASSLMTGNSNQPQHF. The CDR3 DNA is TGTGCCAGCAGTTTAATGACAGGCAATAGCAATCAGCCCCAGCATTTT.

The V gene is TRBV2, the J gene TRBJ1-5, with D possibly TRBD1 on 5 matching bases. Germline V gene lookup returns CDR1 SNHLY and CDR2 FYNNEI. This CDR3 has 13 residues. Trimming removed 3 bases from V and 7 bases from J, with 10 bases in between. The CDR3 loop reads CASSDWGRQPQHF. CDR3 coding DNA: TGTGCCAGCAGTGATTGGGGCCGGCAGCCCCAGCATTTT. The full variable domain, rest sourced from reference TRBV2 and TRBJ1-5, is EPEVTQTPSHQVTQMGQEVILRCVPISNHLYFYWYRQILGQKVEFLVSFYNNEISEKSEIFDDQFSVERPDGSNFTLKIRSTKLEDSAMYFCASSDWGRQPQHFGDGTRLSIL.

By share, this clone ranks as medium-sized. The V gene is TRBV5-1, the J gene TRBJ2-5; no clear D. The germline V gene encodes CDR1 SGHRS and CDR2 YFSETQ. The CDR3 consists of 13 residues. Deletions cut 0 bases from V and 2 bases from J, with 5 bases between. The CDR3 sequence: CASSLEGQETQYF. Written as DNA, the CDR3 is TGCGCCAGCAGCTTGGAAGGACAAGAGACCCAGTACTTC.

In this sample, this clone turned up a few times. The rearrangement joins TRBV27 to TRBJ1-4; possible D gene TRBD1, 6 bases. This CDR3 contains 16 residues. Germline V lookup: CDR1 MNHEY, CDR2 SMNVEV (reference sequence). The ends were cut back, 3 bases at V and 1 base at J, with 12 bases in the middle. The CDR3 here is CASSFRGMGTNEKLFF. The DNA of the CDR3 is TGTGCCAGCAGTTTCAGGGGAATGGGAACTAATGAAAAACTGTTTTTT.